The 8 T cell receptor beta chains reported below all come from one sample, sequenced in a study of beta chain features in type 1 diabetes (dated by TCRdb to the late 2010s). Libraries were prepared through the immunoSEQ multiplex PCR assay. The High Capacity cDNA Reverse Transcription Kit was used to reverse transcribe all of the isolated RNA, meaning that expressed TCRB transcripts were what got sequenced. In its TCRdb copy, this immuneACCESS table keeps in-frame sequences only and misses some clones. Where compared with another copy, unresolved V genes explain less than half of these, and the others have no known cause. Recorded for this sample are a few hundred thousand clones; about 15% of them occurred a single time. Approximately 0.02% of the sample rests with the top ten. The material sequenced was naive CD4+ T cells from blood. In the paper's terms, the cell subset or site label means: true naive CD4+ T cells. The source is a woman aged 18-35 years in good health.

This clone appeared a few times. This chain connects TRBV5-4 to TRBJ1-1; 7 bases match TRBD1. The CDR3 covers 15 residues. Trimming took 4 bases from V and 3 from J; bases not matched to a gene: 9. The germline gives CDR1 SGHNT, CDR2 YYREEE (reference sequence). CDR3 in DNA: TGTGCCAGCAGCGCCAAATTCGGGACAGACACTGAAGCTTTCTTT. This codes for CASSAKFGTDTEAFF.

This sequence joins TRBV18 and TRBJ2-7; 13 bases line up with TRBD2. The CDR3 length is 16 residues. Germline CDR1 reads KGHSH; CDR2 reads LQKENI. The V segment lost 4 bases and the J segment 3 bases; nucleotides outside the gene matches: 6. The CDR3 DNA follows: TGTGCCAGCTCACAAAGACTAGCGGGAGGTCGCTACGAGCAGTACTTC. Translating gives CASSQRLAGGRYEQYF.

The gene calls are TRBV5-1 and TRBJ1-1; D uncertain. The V end was cut by 5 bases, the J end by 3 bases, with 5 bases between. The CDR3 covers 11 residues. The V gene's germline CDR1 is SGHRS and CDR2 YFSETQ. The CDR3 loop reads CASSSDTEAFF. CDR3 nucleotides: TGCGCCAGCAGTTCCGACACTGAAGCTTTCTTT.

This clone has more than one count but fewer than ten. This rearrangement joins TRBV19 to TRBJ1-2; D unresolved. This CDR3 comprises 13 residues. Trimming cost V 10 bases and J 5 bases, with 17 bases left between them. Germline V gene data show CDR1 as LNHDA and CDR2 as SQIVND (reference sequence). CDR3 DNA: TGTGCCACCTACAGTCGGTTTGCGTATGGCTACACCTTC. As protein: CATYSRFAYGYTF. Variable domain in full (rest from reference TRBV19 and TRBJ1-2): DGGITQSPKYLFRKEGQNVTLSCEQNLNHDAMYWYRQDPGQGLRLIYYSQIVNDFQKGDIAEGYSVSREKKESFPLTVTSAQKNPTAFYLCATYSRFAYGYTFGSGTRLTVV.

This clone was seen a handful of times. CDR3 protein: CASRIHPQPQHF. The CDR3 DNA sequence: TGTGCCAGCAGAATTCATCCTCAGCCCCAGCATTTT. The J gene is TRBJ1-5, the V gene TRBV28; D unclear. Germline CDR1 is MDHEN and CDR2 is SYDVKM. V was clipped by 6 bases and J by 6 bases, with 9 bases between them. The CDR3 sequence is 12 residues long. Looking up the rest from reference TRBV28 and TRBJ1-5 gives the full variable domain: DVKVTQSSRYLVKRTGEKVFLECVQDMDHENMFWYRQDPGLGLRLIYFSYDVKMKEKGDIPEGYSVSREKKERFSLILESASTNQTSMYLCASRIHPQPQHFGDGTRLSIL.

This clone was seen a few times. DNA of the CDR3: TGTGCCAGCAGCTTTATACTAGCGGAACCTTCCGTTGAGCAGTTCTTC. Its protein is CASSFILAEPSVEQFF. This rearrangement joins TRBV7-3 to TRBJ2-1, with TRBD2 identical over 8 bases. The CDR3 totals 16 residues. Germline loops: CDR1 SGHTA, CDR2 FQGTGA. Trimming took 3 bases from V and 9 from J; bases not matched to a gene: 13.

The rearrangement joins TRBV18 to TRBJ1-2; the match to TRBD1 covers 9 bases. This CDR3 comprises 17 residues. From germline, CDR1 is KGHSH and CDR2 LQKENI. Trimming took 2 bases from V and 0 from J; bases not matched to a gene: 7. The CDR3 DNA follows: TGTGCCAGCTCACCAGGAGACAGGGGGAACCCTAACTATGGCTACACCTTC. Its protein is CASSPGDRGNPNYGYTF.

This clone came up a few times. The gene calls are TRBV27 and TRBJ2-7, with 7 bases lining up with TRBD1. Trimming removed 4 bases from V and 0 bases from J; junction bases left unmatched: 6. Germline CDR1 and CDR2: MNHEY and SMNVEV (reference sequence). This CDR3 has 15 amino acids. The CDR3 spells CASSSPSGGSYEQYF. The CDR3 nucleotides are TGTGCCAGCAGTTCTCCTTCAGGGGGCTCCTACGAGCAGTACTTC.